This record looks at one T cell receptor (beta chain) sequence and its context. In the source study's methods: Amplified reference gene primers provided the basis for estimating nucleated cell counts. The repertoire was sequenced with immunoSEQ multiplex PCR; TCRdb's copy has only in-frame clones and lacks some. V and J calls and clone size are given by that table; D and trimming were obtained from the DNA. The table shows about 150,000 clones, with 80% occurring only once. This sample was taken from a study of blood T cell repertoires in COVID-19. Study overall: Whether acute or convalescent, the COVID-19 samples came from the United States, Italy and Spain. T cells, B-cell-depleted T cells, or PBMCs supplied cDNA or gDNA.

The germline gives CDR1 MGHRA, CDR2 YSYEKL. There are 16 residues in the CDR3. Trimming took 4 bases from V and 5 from J; bases not matched to a gene: 8. The sequence was collected from a man aged 55 to 70 with acute or convalescent COVID-19. Sequenced: peripheral blood. The rearrangement links TRBV4-1 to TRBJ1-4, with 9 positions matching TRBD1. The CDR3 DNA reads TGCGCCAGCAGCCCATCCCCTGGGACAGGGAATGAAAAACTGTTTTTT. Amino acids: CASSPSPGTGNEKLFF.